The source of this T cell receptor (beta chain) is a study of glioma-infiltrating T cells after dendritic cell vaccination. The CDR3 length is 16 residues. Germline V gene sequence: CDR1 LNHNV, CDR2 YYDKDF (reference sequence). The junction had 5 bases not matched to a gene; V was cut back by 1 base and J by 9 bases. Amplification used 60 V beta primers and 13 J beta primers. Data came from immunoSEQ multiplex PCR; TCRdb stores just in-frame clones and leaves some out. This sample yields about 49,000 clones, of which 85% to 90% are seen a single time; over 10% belongs to the top ten. The chain carries TRBV15 and TRBJ2-1; TRBD2 matches 14 bases. The receptor's source is a human donor with glioblastoma. The input for sequencing was blood, taken before dendritic cell vaccination. DNA for the CDR3: TGTGCCACCAGCAGAGCGGGACTAGCGGGAGAGGGTGAGCAGTTCTTC. Protein product: CATSRAGLAGEGEQFF. Complete variable domain (other parts from reference TRBV15 and TRBJ2-1): DAMVIQNPRYQVTQFGKPVTLSCSQTLNHNVMYWYQQKSSQAPKLLFHYYDKDFNNEADTPDNFQSRRPNTSFCFLDIRSPGLGDTAMYLCATSRAGLAGEGEQFFGPGTRLTVL.